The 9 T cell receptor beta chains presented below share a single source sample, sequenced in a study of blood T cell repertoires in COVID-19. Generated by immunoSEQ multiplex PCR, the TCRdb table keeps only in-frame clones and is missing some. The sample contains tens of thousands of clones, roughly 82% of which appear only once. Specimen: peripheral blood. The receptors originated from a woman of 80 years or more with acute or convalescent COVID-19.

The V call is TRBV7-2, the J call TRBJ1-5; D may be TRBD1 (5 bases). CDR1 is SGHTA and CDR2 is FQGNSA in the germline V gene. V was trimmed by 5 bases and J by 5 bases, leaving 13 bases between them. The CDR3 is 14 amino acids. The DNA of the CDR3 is TGTGCCAGCAGCCCGACGGGGGGACATCAGCCCCAGCATTTT. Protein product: CASSPTGGHQPQHF. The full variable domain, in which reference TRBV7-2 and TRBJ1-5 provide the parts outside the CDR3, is GAGVSQSPSNKVTEKGKDVELRCDPISGHTALYWYRQSLGQGLEFLIYFQGNSAPDKSGLPSDRFSAERTGGSVSTLTIQRTQQEDSAVYLCASSPTGGHQPQHFGDGTRLSIL.

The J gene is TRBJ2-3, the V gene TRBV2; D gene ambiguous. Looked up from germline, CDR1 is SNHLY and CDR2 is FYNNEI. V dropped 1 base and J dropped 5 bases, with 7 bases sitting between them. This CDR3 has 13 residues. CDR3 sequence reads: CASSEGGGDTQYF. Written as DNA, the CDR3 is TGTGCCAGCAGTGAAGGCGGCGGAGATACGCAGTATTTT.

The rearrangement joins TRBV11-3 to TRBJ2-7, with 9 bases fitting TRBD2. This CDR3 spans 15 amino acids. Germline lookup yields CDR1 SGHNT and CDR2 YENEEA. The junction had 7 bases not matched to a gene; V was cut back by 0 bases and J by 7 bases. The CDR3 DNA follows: TGTGCCAGCAGCTTAGAGGTAGCGGGAGCGGCTGAGCAGTACTTC. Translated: CASSLEVAGAAEQYF.

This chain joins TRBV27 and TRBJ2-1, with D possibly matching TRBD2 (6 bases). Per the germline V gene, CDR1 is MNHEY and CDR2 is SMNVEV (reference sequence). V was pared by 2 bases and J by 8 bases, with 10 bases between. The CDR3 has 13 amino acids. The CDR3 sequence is CASSLISGDEQFF. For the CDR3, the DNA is TGTGCCAGCAGTTTAATTAGCGGCGATGAGCAGTTCTTC.

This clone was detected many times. CDR3 sequence (DNA): TGTGCCAGCAGTCGACAGGGCACCTACGAGCAGTACTTC. It is translated as CASSRQGTYEQYF. The gene calls are TRBV12-3 or TRBV12-4 and TRBJ2-7, with TRBD1 identical over 7 bases. With V trimmed by 5 bases and J by 2 bases, 3 bases remained unmatched. This CDR3 spans 13 amino acids.

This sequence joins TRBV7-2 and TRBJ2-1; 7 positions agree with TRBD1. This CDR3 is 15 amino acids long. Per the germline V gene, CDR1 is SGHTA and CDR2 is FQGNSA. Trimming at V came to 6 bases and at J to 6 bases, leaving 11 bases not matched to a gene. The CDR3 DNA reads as TGTGCCAGCAGTTACGACAGGGTTGGGGTCAATGAGCAGTTCTTC. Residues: CASSYDRVGVNEQFF.

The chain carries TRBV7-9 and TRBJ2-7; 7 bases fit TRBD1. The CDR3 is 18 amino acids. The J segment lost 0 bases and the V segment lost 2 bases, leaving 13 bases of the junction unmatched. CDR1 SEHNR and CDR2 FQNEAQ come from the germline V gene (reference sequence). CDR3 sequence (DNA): TGTGCCAGCAGCTTATTGAGGCCGGACAGGTCACTCTCCTACGAGCAGTACTTC. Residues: CASSLLRPDRSLSYEQYF.

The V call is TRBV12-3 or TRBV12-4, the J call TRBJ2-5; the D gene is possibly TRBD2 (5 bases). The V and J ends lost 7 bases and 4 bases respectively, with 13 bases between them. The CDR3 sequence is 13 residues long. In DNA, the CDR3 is TGTGCCAGCACCACGGGGTTCACAGAGACCCAGTACTTC. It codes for CASTTGFTETQYF.

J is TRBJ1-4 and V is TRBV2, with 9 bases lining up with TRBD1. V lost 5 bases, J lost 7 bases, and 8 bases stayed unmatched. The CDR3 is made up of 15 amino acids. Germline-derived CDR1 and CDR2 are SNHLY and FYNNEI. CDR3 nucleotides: TGTGCCAGCAGTACACCCGGGACAGGGATTGAAAAACTGTTTTTT. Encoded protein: CASSTPGTGIEKLFF.